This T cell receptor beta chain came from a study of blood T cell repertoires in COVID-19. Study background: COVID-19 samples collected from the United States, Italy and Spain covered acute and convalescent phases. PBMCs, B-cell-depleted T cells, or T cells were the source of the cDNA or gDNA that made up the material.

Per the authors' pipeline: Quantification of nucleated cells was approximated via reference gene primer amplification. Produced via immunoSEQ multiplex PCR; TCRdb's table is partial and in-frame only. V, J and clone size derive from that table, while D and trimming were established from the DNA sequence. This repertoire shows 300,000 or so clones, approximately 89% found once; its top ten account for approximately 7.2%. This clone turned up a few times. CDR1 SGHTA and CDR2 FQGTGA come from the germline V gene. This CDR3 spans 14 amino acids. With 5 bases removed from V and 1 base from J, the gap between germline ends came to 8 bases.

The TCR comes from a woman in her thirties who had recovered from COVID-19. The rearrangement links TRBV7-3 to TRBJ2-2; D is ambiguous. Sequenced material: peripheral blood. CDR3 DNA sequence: TGTGCCAGCAGCCACAGTATGAACACCGGGGAGCTGTTTTTT. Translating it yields CASSHSMNTGELFF.